The 8 T cell receptor beta chains below all came from one sample that was sequenced in a study of cytomegalovirus exposure and HLA in healthy donors. It was with 60 Vbeta and 13 Jbeta primers that the PCR ran. Profiling relied on immunoSEQ multiplex PCR, and the TCRdb table lists in-frame clones only, not all of them. The profile shows about 150,000 clones, about 72% of them singletons. The sample was PBMCs. These receptors came from a man in his forties in good health and CMV-seronegative.

The CDR3 nucleotides read TGTGCCAGCAGTTTGTGGGTACCTAGCGGGAGAGGTGCGCGAGATACGCAGTATTTT. It specifies CASSLWVPSGRGARDTQYF. The chain carries TRBV28 and TRBJ2-3; 10 positions agree with TRBD2. Germline trimming cut 3 bases from V and 5 bases from J; bases unmatched to any gene: 17. This CDR3 contains 19 residues. The germline CDR1 and CDR2 sequences are MDHEN and SYDVKM. The full variable domain, in which reference TRBV28 and TRBJ2-3 provide the parts outside the CDR3, is DVKVTQSSRYLVKRTGEKVFLECVQDMDHENMFWYRQDPGLGLRLIYFSYDVKMKEKGDIPEGYSVSREKKERFSLILESASTNQTSMYLCASSLWVPSGRGARDTQYFGPGTRLTVL.

The chain joins TRBV5-1 to TRBJ1-6, with 10 bases that match TRBD1. The V segment lost 5 bases and the J segment 10 bases; nucleotides outside the gene matches: 6. The CDR3 is made up of 14 amino acids. Germline-derived CDR1 and CDR2 are SGHRS and YFSETQ. The CDR3 nucleotides read TGCGCCAGCAGTAAGACAGGGGGCTTCTCACCCCTCCACTTT. Translation: CASSKTGGFSPLHF.

V usage is TRBV6-1 and J usage is TRBJ1-1; 7 bases are shared with TRBD1. This CDR3 region has 14 residues. V lost 4 bases to trimming and J lost 1 base; unmatched junction nucleotides: 3. Germline CDR1 is MNHNS and CDR2 is SASEGT. The CDR3 DNA follows: TGTGCCAGCAGTGTAGGGACAGAGAACACTGAAGCTTTCTTT. This codes for CASSVGTENTEAFF.

V usage is TRBV7-9 and J usage is TRBJ2-5; D not certain. Germline V CDR1 and CDR2: SEHNR, FQNEAQ (reference sequence). This CDR3 spans 13 amino acids. Trimming took 5 bases from V and 3 from J, leaving 10 bases between them. CDR3 loop: CASSPNSKETQYF. CDR3 nucleotide sequence: TGTGCCAGCAGCCCCAACAGCAAAGAGACCCAGTACTTC.

The chain combines TRBV10-3 with TRBJ2-5; 12 bases fit TRBD1. The length of the CDR3 is 15 residues. Germline CDR1 ENHRY, CDR2 SYGVKD. The junction had 6 bases not matched to a gene; V was cut back by 5 bases and J by 5 bases. CDR3 sequence reads: CAISPGQGAPETQYF. Here the CDR3 DNA reads TGTGCCATCAGTCCGGGACAGGGGGCGCCTGAGACCCAGTACTTC.

V and J are TRBV29-1 and TRBJ2-1, with 12 bases that match TRBD2. V was pared by 6 bases and J by 5 bases, with 5 bases of the junction left unmatched. Germline lookup yields CDR1 SQVTM and CDR2 ANQGSEA. The CDR3 runs 14 residues. Here the CDR3 DNA reads TGCAGCGTCATGACTAGCGGGGGTCACAATGAGCAGTTCTTC. As protein: CSVMTSGGHNEQFF.

Only a few counts were recorded for this clone. This chain connects TRBV10-3 to TRBJ1-1; the D is unclear. The CDR3 extends over 14 amino acids. Germline V gene sequence: CDR1 ENHRY, CDR2 SYGVKD. V shed 3 bases and J shed 1 base, with 9 bases lying between them. Here the CDR3 reads CAISDRGGNTEAFF. The CDR3 region has the DNA TGTGCCATCAGTGATCGGGGTGGGAACACTGAAGCTTTCTTT.

This chain uses TRBV19 with TRBJ2-2, with 8 positions matching TRBD2. CDR1 is LNHDA and CDR2 is SQIVND in the germline V gene (reference sequence). The CDR3 runs 14 residues. J was trimmed by 10 bases and V by 4 bases; bases with no gene match: 8. Here the CDR3 reads CASSTQTGGMELFF. For the CDR3, the DNA is TGTGCCAGTAGTACCCAAACGGGGGGGATGGAGCTGTTTTTT.